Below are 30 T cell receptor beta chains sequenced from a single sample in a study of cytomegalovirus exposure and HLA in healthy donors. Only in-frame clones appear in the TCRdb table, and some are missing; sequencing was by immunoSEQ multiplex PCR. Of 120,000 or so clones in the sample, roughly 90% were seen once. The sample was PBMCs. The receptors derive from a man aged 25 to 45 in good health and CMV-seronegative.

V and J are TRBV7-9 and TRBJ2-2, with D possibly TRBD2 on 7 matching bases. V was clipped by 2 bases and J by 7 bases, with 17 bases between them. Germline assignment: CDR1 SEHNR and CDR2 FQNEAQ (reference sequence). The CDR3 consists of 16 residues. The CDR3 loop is CASSLRPGEGYGELFF. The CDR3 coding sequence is TGTGCCAGCAGCTTACGTCCAGGGGAGGGGTACGGGGAGCTGTTTTTT.

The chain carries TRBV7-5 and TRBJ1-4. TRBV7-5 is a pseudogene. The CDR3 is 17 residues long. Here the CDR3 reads CVRSDHGGTASGEKLFF. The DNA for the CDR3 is TGTGTCAGAAGCGACCACGGGGGGACCGCATCAGGGGAAAAACTGTTTTTT.

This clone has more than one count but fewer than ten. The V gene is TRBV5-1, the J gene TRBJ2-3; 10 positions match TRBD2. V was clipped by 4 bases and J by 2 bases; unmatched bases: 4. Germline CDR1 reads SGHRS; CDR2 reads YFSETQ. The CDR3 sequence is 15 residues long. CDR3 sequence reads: CASSASGGFTDTQYF. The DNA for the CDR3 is TGCGCCAGCAGCGCTAGCGGGGGCTTCACAGATACGCAGTATTTT.

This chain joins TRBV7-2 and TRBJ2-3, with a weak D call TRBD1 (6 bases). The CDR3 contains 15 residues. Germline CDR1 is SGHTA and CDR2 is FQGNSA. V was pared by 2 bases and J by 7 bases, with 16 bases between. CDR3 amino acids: CASSLSGQGSNTQYF. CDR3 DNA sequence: TGTGCCAGCAGCTTATCGGGCCAGGGGAGTAATACGCAGTATTTT. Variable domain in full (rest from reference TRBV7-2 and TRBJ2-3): GAGVSQSPSNKVTEKGKDVELRCDPISGHTALYWYRQSLGQGLEFLIYFQGNSAPDKSGLPSDRFSAERTGGSVSTLTIQRTQQEDSAVYLCASSLSGQGSNTQYFGPGTRLTVL.

CDR3 amino acids: CASSLVFRDEQYF. CDR3 nucleotides: TGTGCCAGCAGCTTAGTTTTCAGGGACGAGCAGTACTTC. This rearrangement joins TRBV7-9 to TRBJ2-7; a weak D match, TRBD1 (5 bases). V lost 1 base and J 5 bases, leaving 9 bases between the germline ends. The CDR3 totals 13 residues. Germline loops: CDR1 SEHNR, CDR2 FQNEAQ (reference sequence).

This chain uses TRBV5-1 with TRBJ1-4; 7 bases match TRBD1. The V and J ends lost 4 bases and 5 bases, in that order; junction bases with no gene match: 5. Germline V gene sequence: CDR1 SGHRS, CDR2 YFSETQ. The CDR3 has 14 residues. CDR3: CASSRDSVNEKLFF. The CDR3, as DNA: TGCGCCAGCAGCCGGGACAGCGTCAATGAAAAACTGTTTTTT.

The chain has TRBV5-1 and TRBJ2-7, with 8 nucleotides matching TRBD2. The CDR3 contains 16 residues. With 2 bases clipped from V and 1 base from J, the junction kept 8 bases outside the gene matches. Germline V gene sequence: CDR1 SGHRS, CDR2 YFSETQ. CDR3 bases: TGCGCCAGCAGCTTATACGGAGCGGGAGTATCCTACGAGCAGTACTTC. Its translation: CASSLYGAGVSYEQYF.

CDR3 residues: CASSGQGNYGYTF. The CDR3, as DNA: TGTGCCAGCTCCGGACAGGGTAACTATGGCTACACCTTC. The chain recombines TRBV18 with TRBJ1-2, with 8 bases matching TRBD1. The CDR3 has 13 amino acids. Germline V CDR1 and CDR2: KGHSH, LQKENI. The trim removed 6 bases at V and 1 base at J, leaving 1 base unmatched.

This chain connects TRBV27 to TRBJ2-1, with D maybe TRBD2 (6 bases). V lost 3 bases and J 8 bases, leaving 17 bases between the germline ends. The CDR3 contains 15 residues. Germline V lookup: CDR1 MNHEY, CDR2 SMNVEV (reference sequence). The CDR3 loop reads CASSFFGLPGYEQFF. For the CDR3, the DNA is TGTGCCAGCAGTTTCTTCGGACTACCGGGATATGAGCAGTTCTTC.

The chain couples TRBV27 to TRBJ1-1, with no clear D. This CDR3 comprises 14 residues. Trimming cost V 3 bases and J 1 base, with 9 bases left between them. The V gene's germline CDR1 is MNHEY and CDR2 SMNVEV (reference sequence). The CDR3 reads CASSFRLSNTEAFF. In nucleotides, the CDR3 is TGTGCCAGCAGTTTCCGGTTATCGAACACTGAAGCTTTCTTT.

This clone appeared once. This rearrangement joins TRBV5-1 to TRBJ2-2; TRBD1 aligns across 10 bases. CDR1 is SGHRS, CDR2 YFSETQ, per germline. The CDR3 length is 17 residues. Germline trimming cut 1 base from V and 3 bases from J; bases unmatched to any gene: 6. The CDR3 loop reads CASSLLPGQGYTGELFF. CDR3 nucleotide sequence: TGCGCCAGCAGCTTGTTACCGGGACAGGGGTACACCGGGGAGCTGTTTTTT.

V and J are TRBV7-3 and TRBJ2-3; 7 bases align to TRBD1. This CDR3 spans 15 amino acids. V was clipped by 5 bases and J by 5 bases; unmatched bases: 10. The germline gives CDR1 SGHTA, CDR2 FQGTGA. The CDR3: CASSPWTGRGDTQYF. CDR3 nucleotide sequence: TGTGCCAGCAGCCCGTGGACAGGCAGGGGAGATACGCAGTATTTT.

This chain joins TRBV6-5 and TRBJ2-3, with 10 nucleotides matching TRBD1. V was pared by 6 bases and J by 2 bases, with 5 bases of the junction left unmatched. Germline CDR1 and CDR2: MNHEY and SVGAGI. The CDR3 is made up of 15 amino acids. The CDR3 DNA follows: TGTGCCAGCAGCCCCGGGACAGGGGTCACAGATACGCAGTATTTT. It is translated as CASSPGTGVTDTQYF.

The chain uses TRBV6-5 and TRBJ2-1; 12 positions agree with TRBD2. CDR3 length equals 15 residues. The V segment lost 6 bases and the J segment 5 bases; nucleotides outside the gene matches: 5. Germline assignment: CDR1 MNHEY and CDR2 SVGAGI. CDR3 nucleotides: TGTGCCAGCAGACTACGACTAGCGGGAGACAATGAGCAGTTCTTC. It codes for CASRLRLAGDNEQFF.

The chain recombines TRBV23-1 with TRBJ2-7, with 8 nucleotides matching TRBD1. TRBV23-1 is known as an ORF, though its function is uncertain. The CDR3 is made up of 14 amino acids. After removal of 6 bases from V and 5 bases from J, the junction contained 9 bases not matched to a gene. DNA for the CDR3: TGCGCCAGCAGGAAGACAGGGGATCTTGACGAGCAGTACTTC. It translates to CASRKTGDLDEQYF.

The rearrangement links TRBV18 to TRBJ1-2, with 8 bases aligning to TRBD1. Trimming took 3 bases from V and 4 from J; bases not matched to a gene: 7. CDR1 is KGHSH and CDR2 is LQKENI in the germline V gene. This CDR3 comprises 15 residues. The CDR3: CASSPQRTGPYGYTF. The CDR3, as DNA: TGTGCCAGCTCACCCCAAAGGACAGGGCCCTATGGCTACACCTTC.

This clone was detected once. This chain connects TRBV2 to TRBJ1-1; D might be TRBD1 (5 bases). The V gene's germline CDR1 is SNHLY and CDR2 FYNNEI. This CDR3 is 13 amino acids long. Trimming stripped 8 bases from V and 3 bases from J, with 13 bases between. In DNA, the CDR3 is TGTGCCAGCCATCACGGGGGGGACACTGAAGCTTTCTTT. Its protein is CASHHGGDTEAFF. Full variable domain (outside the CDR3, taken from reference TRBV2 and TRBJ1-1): EPEVTQTPSHQVTQMGQEVILRCVPISNHLYFYWYRQILGQKVEFLVSFYNNEISEKSEIFDDQFSVERPDGSNFTLKIRSTKLEDSAMYFCASHHGGDTEAFFGQGTRLTVV.

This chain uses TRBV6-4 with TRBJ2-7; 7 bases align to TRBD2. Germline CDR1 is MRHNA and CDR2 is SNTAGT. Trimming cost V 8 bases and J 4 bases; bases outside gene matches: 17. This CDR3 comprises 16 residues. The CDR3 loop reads CASVLARQVYHYEQYF. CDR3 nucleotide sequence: TGTGCCAGCGTACTAGCGCGGCAAGTTTATCATTACGAGCAGTACTTC.

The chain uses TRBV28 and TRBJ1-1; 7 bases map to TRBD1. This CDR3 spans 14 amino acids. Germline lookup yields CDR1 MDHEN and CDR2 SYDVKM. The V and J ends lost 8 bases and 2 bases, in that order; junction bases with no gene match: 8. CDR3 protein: CASAPGQLNTEAFF. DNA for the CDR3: TGTGCCAGCGCGCCGGGACAGCTTAACACTGAAGCTTTCTTT.

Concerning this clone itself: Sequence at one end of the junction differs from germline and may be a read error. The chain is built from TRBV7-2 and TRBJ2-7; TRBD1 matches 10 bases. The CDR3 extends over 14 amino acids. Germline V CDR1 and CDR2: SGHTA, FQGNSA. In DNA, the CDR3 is TGTGCCAGCAGCTATAGTCCCGGGACAGGGGACTCACACTTC. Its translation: CASSYSPGTGDSHF.

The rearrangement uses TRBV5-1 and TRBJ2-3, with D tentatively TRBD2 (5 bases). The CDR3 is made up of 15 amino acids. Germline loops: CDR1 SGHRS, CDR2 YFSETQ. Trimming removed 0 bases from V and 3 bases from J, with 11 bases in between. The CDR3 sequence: CASSLARTATDTQYF. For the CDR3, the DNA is TGCGCCAGCAGCTTGGCCAGGACTGCTACAGATACGCAGTATTTT.

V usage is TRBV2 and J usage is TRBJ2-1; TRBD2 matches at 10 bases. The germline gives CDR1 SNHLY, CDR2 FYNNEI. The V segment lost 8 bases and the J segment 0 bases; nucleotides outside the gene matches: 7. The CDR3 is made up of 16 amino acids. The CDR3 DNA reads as TGTGCCAGCGGGGGACTAGCGTTCAGCTCCTACAATGAGCAGTTCTTC. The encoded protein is CASGGLAFSSYNEQFF.

The CDR3 here is CASSEPSGGYTF. As DNA, the CDR3 is TGTGCCAGCAGTGAACCCAGTGGTGGCTACACCTTC. V is TRBV6-1 and J is TRBJ1-2; D ambiguous. This CDR3 region has 12 residues. Germline CDR1 MNHNS, CDR2 SASEGT. Trimming cost V 2 bases and J 7 bases, with 8 bases left between them.

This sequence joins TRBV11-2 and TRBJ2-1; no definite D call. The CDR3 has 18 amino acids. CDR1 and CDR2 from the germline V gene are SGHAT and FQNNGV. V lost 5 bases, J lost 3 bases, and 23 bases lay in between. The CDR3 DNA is TGTGCCAGCAGCCCGTCAACCGTGTTAGGCCCTAGCTACAATGAGCAGTTCTTC. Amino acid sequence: CASSPSTVLGPSYNEQFF. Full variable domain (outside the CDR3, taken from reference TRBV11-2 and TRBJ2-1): EAGVAQSPRYKIIEKRQSVAFWCNPISGHATLYWYQQILGQGPKLLIQFQNNGVVDDSQLPKDRFSAERLKGVDSTLKIQPAKLEDSAVYLCASSPSTVLGPSYNEQFFGPGTRLTVL.

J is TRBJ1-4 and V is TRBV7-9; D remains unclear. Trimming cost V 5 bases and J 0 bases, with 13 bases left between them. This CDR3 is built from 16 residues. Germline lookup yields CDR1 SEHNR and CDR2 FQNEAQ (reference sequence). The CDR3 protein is CASSLTPSATNEKLFF. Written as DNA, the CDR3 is TGTGCCAGCAGCCTAACCCCATCTGCAACTAATGAAAAACTGTTTTTT. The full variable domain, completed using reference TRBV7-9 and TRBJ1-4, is DTGVSQNPRHKITKRGQNVTFRCDPISEHNRLYWYRQTLGQGPEFLTYFQNEAQLEKSRLLSDRFSAERPKGSFSTLEIQRTEQGDSAMYLCASSLTPSATNEKLFFGSGTQLSVL.

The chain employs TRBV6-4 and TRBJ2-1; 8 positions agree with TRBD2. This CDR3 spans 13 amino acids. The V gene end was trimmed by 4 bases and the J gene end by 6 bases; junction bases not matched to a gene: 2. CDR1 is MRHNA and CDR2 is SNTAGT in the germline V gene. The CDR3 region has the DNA TGTGCCAGCAGTGCGGGAGGGCCCAATGAGCAGTTCTTC. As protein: CASSAGGPNEQFF.

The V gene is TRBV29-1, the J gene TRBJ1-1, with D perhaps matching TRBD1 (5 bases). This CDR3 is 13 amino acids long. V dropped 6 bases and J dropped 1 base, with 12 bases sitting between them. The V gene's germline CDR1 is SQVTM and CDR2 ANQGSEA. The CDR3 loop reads CSVAKGENTEAFF. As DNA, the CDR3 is TGCAGCGTCGCGAAAGGGGAGAACACTGAAGCTTTCTTT.

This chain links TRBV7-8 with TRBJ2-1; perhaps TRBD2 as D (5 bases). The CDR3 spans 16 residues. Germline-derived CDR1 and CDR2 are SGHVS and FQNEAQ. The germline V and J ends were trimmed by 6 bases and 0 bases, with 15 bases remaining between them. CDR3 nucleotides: TGTGCCAGCAGTTTAATCGGACTGAGCTCCTACAATGAGCAGTTCTTC. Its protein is CASSLIGLSSYNEQFF. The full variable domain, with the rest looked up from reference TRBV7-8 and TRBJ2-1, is GAGVSQSPRYKVAKRGQDVALRCDPISGHVSLFWYQQALGQGPEFLTYFQNEAQLDKSGLPSDRFFAERPEGSVSTLKIQRTQQEDSAVYLCASSLIGLSSYNEQFFGPGTRLTVL.

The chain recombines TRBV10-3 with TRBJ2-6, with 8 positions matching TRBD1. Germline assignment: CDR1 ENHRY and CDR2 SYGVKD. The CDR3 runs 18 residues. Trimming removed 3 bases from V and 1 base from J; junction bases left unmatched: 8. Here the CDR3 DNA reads TGTGCCATCAGTGACCTCGGGACAGGCGAATCTGGGGCCAACGTCCTGACTTTC. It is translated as CAISDLGTGESGANVLTF.

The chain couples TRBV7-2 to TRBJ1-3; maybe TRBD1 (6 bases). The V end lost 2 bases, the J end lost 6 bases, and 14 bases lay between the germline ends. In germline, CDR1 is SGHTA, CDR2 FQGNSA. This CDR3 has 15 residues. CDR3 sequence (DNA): TGTGCCAGCAGCTTAACAGGGTTAGGAGAAAACACCATATATTTT. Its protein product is CASSLTGLGENTIYF.